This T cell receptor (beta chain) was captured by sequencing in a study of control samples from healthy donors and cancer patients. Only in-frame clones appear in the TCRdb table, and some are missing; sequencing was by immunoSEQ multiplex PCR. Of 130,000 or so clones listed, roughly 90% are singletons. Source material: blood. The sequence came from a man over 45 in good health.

DNA for the CDR3: TGCGCCAGCAGCTTGGCCTCAGGAAGGAACTCTGGAAACACCATATATTTT. It translates to CASSLASGRNSGNTIYF. The chain combines TRBV5-1 with TRBJ1-3; D unclear. The germline CDR1 and CDR2 sequences are SGHRS and YFSETQ. The germline V and J ends were trimmed by 0 bases and 0 bases, with 13 bases remaining between them. The CDR3 extends over 17 amino acids.